This is a list of T cell receptor beta chains from one sample in a study of blood T cells in healthy people across ages. TCRdb independently ran MiXCR on the 5' RACE reads; one entry per CDR3 protein. This sample has about 1,400,000 distinct CDR3 sequences, with around 55% found just once. The sequencing input was blood. The receptors were gathered from a young man in good health. Each CDR3 is given with its conserved first and last residue. The order of the fields is J gene, clone size, D gene, V gene, CDR3 protein, CDR3 DNA. The D gene is left open where the match is weak. Part of the rows lack a size; the others show once, few, many or a class for expanded clones.

j_gene: TRBJ2-2
abundance: few
d_gene: .
v_gene: TRBV19
CDR3aa: CASSFRDWYTGELFF
CDR3nt: TGTGCCAGCAGTTTCAGGGATTGGTACACCGGGGAGCTGTTTTTT

j_gene: TRBJ1-1
abundance: .
d_gene: .
v_gene: TRBV28
CDR3aa: CASSYARLALETEAFF
CDR3nt: TGTGCCAGCAGTTACGCCCGTCTAGCCCTGGAGACTGAAGCTTTCTTT

j_gene: TRBJ2-7
abundance: .
d_gene: TRBD1
v_gene: TRBV20-1
CDR3aa: CSAATGTAANEQYF
CDR3nt: TGCAGTGCTGCAACCGGGACAGCAGCTAACGAGCAGTACTTC

j_gene: TRBJ2-5
abundance: few
d_gene: .
v_gene: TRBV4-1
CDR3aa: CASSQDRQFRSAQYF
CDR3nt: TGCGCCAGCAGCCAAGATCGGCAGTTCCGATCAGCCCAGTACTTC

j_gene: TRBJ1-4
abundance: .
d_gene: TRBD1
v_gene: TRBV2
CDR3aa: CARGGGTGRTNEKLFF
CDR3nt: TGTGCCAGGGGAGGTGGGACAGGGAGGACTAATGAAAAACTGTTTTTT

j_gene: TRBJ1-2
abundance: .
d_gene: TRBD1
v_gene: TRBV14
CDR3aa: CASSQEDRFNYGYTF
CDR3nt: TGTGCCAGCAGCCAAGAGGACAGGTTTAACTATGGCTACACCTTC

j_gene: TRBJ2-3
abundance: .
d_gene: .
v_gene: TRBV2
CDR3aa: CASSVGFSVYTDTQYF
CDR3nt: TGTGCCAGCAGTGTAGGTTTCAGCGTCTACACAGATACGCAGTATTTT

j_gene: TRBJ2-7
abundance: few
d_gene: TRBD2
v_gene: TRBV20-1
CDR3aa: CSAREGGMGYEQYF
CDR3nt: TGCAGTGCTAGAGAGGGGGGGATGGGGTACGAGCAGTACTTC

j_gene: TRBJ2-3
abundance: few
d_gene: .
v_gene: TRBV10-3
CDR3aa: CAIRDLTLVGTADTQYF
CDR3nt: TGTGCCATCAGAGATCTAACGTTAGTTGGGACTGCAGATACGCAGTATTTT

j_gene: TRBJ1-1
abundance: .
d_gene: TRBD1
v_gene: TRBV7-2
CDR3aa: CASSSRGQDNTEAFF
CDR3nt: TGTGCCAGCAGCTCCAGGGGACAGGACAACACTGAAGCTTTCTTT

j_gene: TRBJ2-3
abundance: .
d_gene: TRBD1
v_gene: TRBV6-1
CDR3aa: CASNAGGGTDTQYF
CDR3nt: TGTGCCAGCAACGCAGGGGGCGGCACAGATACGCAGTATTTT

j_gene: TRBJ2-3
abundance: few
d_gene: .
v_gene: TRBV5-1
CDR3aa: CASNPFGGAGGTDTQYF
CDR3nt: TGCGCCAGCAACCCCTTCGGGGGAGCAGGGGGCACAGATACGCAGTATTTT

j_gene: TRBJ2-7
abundance: few
d_gene: TRBD2
v_gene: TRBV27
CDR3aa: CASSRRTSAASYEQYF
CDR3nt: TGTGCCAGCAGTCGTAGAACTAGCGCCGCGTCCTACGAGCAGTACTTC

j_gene: TRBJ1-4
abundance: .
d_gene: .
v_gene: TRBV12-3/TRBV12-4
CDR3aa: CASSLAGGPGKLFF
CDR3nt: TGTGCCAGCAGTTTAGCCGGAGGGCCTGGGAAACTGTTTTTT

j_gene: TRBJ1-4
abundance: few
d_gene: .
v_gene: TRBV4-2
CDR3aa: CASSQEAGENEKLFF
CDR3nt: TGTGCCAGCAGCCAAGAGGCAGGGGAAAATGAAAAACTGTTTTTT

j_gene: TRBJ2-6
abundance: .
d_gene: .
v_gene: TRBV7-2
CDR3aa: CASSFQTGVSSGANVLTF
CDR3nt: TGTGCCAGCAGCTTCCAGACAGGCGTTTCCTCTGGGGCCAACGTCCTGACTTTC

j_gene: TRBJ2-2
abundance: few
d_gene: .
v_gene: TRBV4-2
CDR3aa: CASSQDGDRSTGELFF
CDR3nt: TGTGCCAGCAGCCAAGATGGGGACCGGAGCACCGGGGAGCTGTTTTTT

j_gene: TRBJ1-4
abundance: .
d_gene: .
v_gene: TRBV5-1
CDR3aa: CASSLWGTQENEKLFF
CDR3nt: TGCGCCAGCAGCTTGTGGGGGACGCAGGAAAATGAAAAACTGTTTTTT

j_gene: TRBJ1-5
abundance: .
d_gene: TRBD1
v_gene: TRBV20-1
CDR3aa: CSALTGGWNQPQHF
CDR3nt: TGCAGTGCTCTAACAGGGGGCTGGAATCAGCCCCAGCATTTT

j_gene: TRBJ2-5
abundance: .
d_gene: .
v_gene: TRBV28
CDR3aa: CASSLESHLQETQYF
CDR3nt: TGTGCCAGCAGTTTAGAATCACACCTACAAGAGACCCAGTACTTC

j_gene: TRBJ2-5
abundance: .
d_gene: .
v_gene: TRBV24-1
CDR3aa: CATSSLRGHEQYF
CDR3nt: TGTGCCACCAGTTCCCTTAGAGGCCATGAGCAGTACTTC

j_gene: TRBJ1-2
abundance: .
d_gene: .
v_gene: TRBV28
CDR3aa: CASSLSDLRQYNYGYTF
CDR3nt: TGTGCCAGCAGTTTATCCGATTTGAGACAGTATAACTATGGCTACACCTTC

j_gene: TRBJ1-2
abundance: .
d_gene: .
v_gene: TRBV12-3/TRBV12-4
CDR3aa: CASTSLVGSNYGYTF
CDR3nt: TGTGCCAGCACCAGCTTGGTGGGATCTAACTATGGCTACACCTTC

j_gene: TRBJ2-1
abundance: .
d_gene: TRBD2
v_gene: TRBV5-1
CDR3aa: CATGWGLADNEQFF
CDR3nt: TGCGCCACTGGGTGGGGACTAGCGGACAATGAGCAGTTCTTC

j_gene: TRBJ1-3
abundance: .
d_gene: .
v_gene: TRBV20-1
CDR3aa: CSAPDGSSGNTIYF
CDR3nt: TGCAGTGCACCGGACGGGAGCTCTGGAAACACCATATATTTT

j_gene: TRBJ1-4
abundance: .
d_gene: TRBD1
v_gene: TRBV12-3/TRBV12-4
CDR3aa: CASRRTGVDNEKLFF
CDR3nt: TGTGCCAGCAGACGAACAGGGGTCGATAATGAAAAACTGTTTTTT

j_gene: TRBJ2-7
abundance: .
d_gene: .
v_gene: TRBV29-1
CDR3aa: CSVVYGGSEQYF
CDR3nt: TGCAGCGTTGTTTACGGAGGGAGCGAGCAGTACTTC

j_gene: TRBJ2-4
abundance: once
d_gene: .
v_gene: TRBV11-1
CDR3aa: CASSSVGVSKNIQYF
CDR3nt: TGTGCCAGCAGCTCCGTCGGGGTCTCCAAAAACATTCAGTACTTC

j_gene: TRBJ1-6
abundance: few
d_gene: TRBD1
v_gene: TRBV15
CDR3aa: CATSFWGTVHGALHF
CDR3nt: TGTGCCACCAGCTTTTGGGGGACAGTCCATGGTGCCCTCCACTTT

j_gene: TRBJ2-3
abundance: few
d_gene: .
v_gene: TRBV20-1
CDR3aa: CSASSPDTQYF
CDR3nt: TGCAGTGCCAGTAGTCCAGATACGCAGTATTTT

j_gene: TRBJ1-4
abundance: .
d_gene: .
v_gene: TRBV10-3
CDR3aa: CAISNDRFNEKLFF
CDR3nt: TGTGCCATCAGTAATGACCGTTTTAATGAAAAACTGTTTTTT

j_gene: TRBJ2-7
abundance: .
d_gene: .
v_gene: TRBV27
CDR3aa: CASSLYARHRSYEQYF
CDR3nt: TGTGCCAGCAGTTTATACGCCCGACATCGCTCCTACGAGCAGTACTTC

j_gene: TRBJ2-7
abundance: .
d_gene: TRBD1
v_gene: TRBV20-1
CDR3aa: CSARGGTGGSYEQYF
CDR3nt: TGCAGTGCTAGAGGCGGGACAGGGGGGTCCTACGAGCAGTACTTC

j_gene: TRBJ2-4
abundance: .
d_gene: TRBD2
v_gene: TRBV6-2/TRBV6-3
CDR3aa: CASSGGVRAKNIQYF
CDR3nt: TGTGCCAGCAGTGGGGGGGTCCGTGCCAAAAACATTCAGTACTTC

j_gene: TRBJ2-3
abundance: .
d_gene: TRBD2
v_gene: TRBV20-1
CDR3aa: CSATGGGNTDTQYF
CDR3nt: TGCAGTGCTACCGGGGGGGGTAACACAGATACGCAGTATTTT

j_gene: TRBJ1-2
abundance: .
d_gene: .
v_gene: TRBV4-1
CDR3aa: CASSHVAGVKGDYGYTF
CDR3nt: TGCGCCAGCAGCCATGTTGCGGGGGTTAAAGGGGACTATGGCTACACCTTC

j_gene: TRBJ1-5
abundance: .
d_gene: TRBD1
v_gene: TRBV7-9
CDR3aa: CASSPRTGGSNQPQHF
CDR3nt: TGTGCCAGCAGCCCCCGGACAGGGGGTAGCAATCAGCCCCAGCATTTT

j_gene: TRBJ1-2
abundance: .
d_gene: .
v_gene: TRBV20-1
CDR3aa: CSAKGGGLRNGYTF
CDR3nt: TGCAGTGCTAAGGGTGGGGGGTTGAGGAATGGCTACACCTTC

j_gene: TRBJ2-1
abundance: .
d_gene: TRBD2
v_gene: TRBV27
CDR3aa: CASSLQAGGYNEQFF
CDR3nt: TGTGCCAGCAGTTTACAAGCGGGGGGTTATAATGAGCAGTTCTTC

j_gene: TRBJ2-4
abundance: .
d_gene: .
v_gene: TRBV11-2
CDR3aa: CASSYGLPVAKNIQYF
CDR3nt: TGTGCCAGCAGTTACGGACTACCCGTAGCCAAAAACATTCAGTACTTC

j_gene: TRBJ1-5
abundance: .
d_gene: .
v_gene: TRBV6-2/TRBV6-3
CDR3aa: CASSLRQVPNQPQHF
CDR3nt: TGTGCCAGCAGTCTCCGACAGGTTCCAAATCAGCCCCAGCATTTT